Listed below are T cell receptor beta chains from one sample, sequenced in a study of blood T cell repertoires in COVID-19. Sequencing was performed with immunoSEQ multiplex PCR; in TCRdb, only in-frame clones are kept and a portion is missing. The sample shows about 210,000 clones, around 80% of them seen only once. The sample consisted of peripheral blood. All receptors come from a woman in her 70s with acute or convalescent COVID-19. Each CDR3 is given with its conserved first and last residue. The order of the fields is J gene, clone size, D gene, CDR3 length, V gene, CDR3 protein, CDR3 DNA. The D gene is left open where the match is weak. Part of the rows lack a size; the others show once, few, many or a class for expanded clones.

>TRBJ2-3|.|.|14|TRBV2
CASKTGPAPDTQYF
TGTGCCAGCAAAACGGGTCCCGCCCCAGATACGCAGTATTTT
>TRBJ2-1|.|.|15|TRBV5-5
CASSLETGFHNEQFF
TGTGCCAGCAGCTTGGAAACAGGGTTCCACAATGAGCAGTTCTTC
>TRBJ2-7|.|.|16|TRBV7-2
CASSFLPSDRFYEQYF
TGTGCCAGCAGCTTCCTCCCGTCTGACAGGTTCTACGAGCAGTACTTC
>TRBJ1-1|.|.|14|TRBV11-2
CASSPGRVNTEAFF
TGTGCCAGCAGCCCAGGCAGGGTGAACACTGAAGCTTTCTTT
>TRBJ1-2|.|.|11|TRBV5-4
CASSLGRNYTF
TGTGCCAGCAGCTTGGGCAGGAACTACACCTTC
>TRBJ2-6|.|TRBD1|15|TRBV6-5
CASGLQGSGANVLTF
TGTGCCAGCGGGCTACAGGGGTCCGGGGCCAACGTCCTGACTTTC
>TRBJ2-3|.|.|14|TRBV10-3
CAISELLGTDTQYF
TGTGCCATCAGTGAGCTCCTAGGCACAGATACGCAGTATTTT
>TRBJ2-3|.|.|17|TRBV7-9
CASSLVSSGLTTDTQYF
TGTGCCAGCAGCTTAGTTTCAAGCGGGTTAACCACAGATACGCAGTATTTT
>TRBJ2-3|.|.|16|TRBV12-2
CASRPSRGRGTDTQYF
TGTGCAAGTCGCCCAAGCCGAGGGCGGGGGACAGATACGCAGTATTTT
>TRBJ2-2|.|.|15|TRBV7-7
CASSPNGVNTGELFF
TGTGCCAGCAGCCCTAACGGGGTGAACACCGGGGAGCTGTTTTTT
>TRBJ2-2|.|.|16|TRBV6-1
CASSGLTVPNTGELFF
TGTGCCAGCAGTGGGCTGACAGTCCCGAACACCGGGGAGCTGTTTTTT
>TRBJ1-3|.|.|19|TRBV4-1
CASSPKEDTIPSSGNTIYF
TGCGCCAGCAGCCCAAAAGAGGACACAATCCCCTCCTCTGGAAACACCATATATTTT
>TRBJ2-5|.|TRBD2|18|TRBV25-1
CASSEYGLAGGDGETQYF
TGTGCCAGCAGTGAATATGGGCTAGCGGGGGGTGATGGAGAGACCCAGTACTTC
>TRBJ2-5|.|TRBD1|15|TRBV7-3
CASSATGGGHVTQYF
TGTGCCAGCAGCGCAACAGGGGGCGGTCACGTGACCCAGTACTTC
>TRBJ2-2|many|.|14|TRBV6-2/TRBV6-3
CASSLVDRPGELFF
TGTGCCAGCAGTTTGGTCGACAGACCCGGGGAGCTGTTTTTT
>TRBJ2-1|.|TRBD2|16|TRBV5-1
CASSESTSGAYNEQFF
TGCGCCAGCAGCGAGTCGACTAGCGGAGCCTACAATGAGCAGTTCTTC
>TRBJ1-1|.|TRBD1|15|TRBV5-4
CASSPGQDINTEAFF
TGTGCCAGCAGCCCAGGACAGGATATTAACACTGAAGCTTTCTTT
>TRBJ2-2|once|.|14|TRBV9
CASSVSGNTGELFF
TGTGCCAGCAGCGTTTCCGGGAACACCGGGGAGCTGTTTTTT